The 5 T cell receptor beta chains reported below all come from one sample, sequenced in a study of CD8+CD57+ T cells in acquired aplastic anemia. Patients sequenced had flow cytometry evidence of CD8+CD57+ cell expansion. Genomic DNA, the template, was used for profiling of the TCR beta VDJ and CDR3. One entry per CDR3 protein results from TCRdb running MiXCR on the reads. The profile shows roughly 260,000 distinct CDR3 sequences, approximately 50% of them singletons. The sample consisted of sorted CD4+, CD8+, or CD8+CD57+ T cells (not recorded which) from PBMCs. Receptors were obtained from a human donor with aplastic anemia.

This clonotype was recorded once. V is TRBV5-1 and J is TRBJ1-1; 7 nucleotides align to TRBD1. With 0 bases clipped from V and 14 bases from J, the junction kept 4 bases outside the gene matches. Germline lookup yields CDR1 SGHRS and CDR2 YFSETQ. The CDR3 loop spans 11 amino acids. The CDR3 loop is CASSLGQGSFF. In DNA, the CDR3 is TGCGCCAGCAGCTTGGGACAGGGCTCATTCTTT.

This chain connects TRBV6-5 to TRBJ2-2; 10 bases match TRBD1. This CDR3 has 15 residues. V shed 4 bases, J shed 4 bases, and the junction held 3 bases outside the gene matches. Germline V gene sequence: CDR1 MNHEY, CDR2 SVGAGI. The CDR3 loop reads CASSWDRGRTGELFF. DNA for the CDR3: TGTGCCAGCAGTTGGGACAGGGGTCGCACCGGGGAGCTGTTTTTT.

This clonotype was detected ten times or more. The V call is TRBV7-3, the J call TRBJ1-1, with TRBD1 as a possible D gene (6 bases). Germline values: CDR1 SGHTA, CDR2 FQGTGA. The V gene lost 2 bases and the J gene lost 4 bases, with 11 bases spanning the gap. CDR3 length equals 14 residues. This CDR3 reads CASSLAGGATEAFF. The CDR3, as DNA: TGTGCCAGCAGCTTAGCCGGGGGGGCCACTGAAGCTTTCTTT.

As regards this clonotype: A much larger clone sits a single nucleotide away, making a read error possible. This chain joins TRBV7-8 and TRBJ2-7; a weak D match, TRBD1 (5 bases). CDR1 is SGHVS, CDR2 FQNEAQ, per germline. The CDR3 runs to 14 residues. Here the CDR3 DNA reads TGTGCCAGCACCGGACCGACAGTCTCCTACAAGCAGTACTTC. Translated: CASTGPTVSYKQYF.

This clonotype was recorded many times. The chain carries TRBV5-6 and TRBJ1-1; TRBD1 agrees at 12 bases. V shed 4 bases and J 10 bases; nucleotides not matched to a gene: 11. Germline lookup yields CDR1 SGHDT and CDR2 YYEEEE. The CDR3 totals 15 residues. This CDR3 reads CASSAAGTGGSGAFF. As DNA, the CDR3 is TGTGCCAGCAGCGCGGCCGGGACAGGGGGCAGCGGAGCTTTCTTT.